This T cell receptor beta chain was sequenced for a study of cytomegalovirus exposure and HLA in healthy donors (dated by TCRdb to between 2016 and 2019). A note on the overall study: An earlier analysis of approximately 640 of the donors reported 250 to 300 Gb of sequence data and 100 million to 130 million unique TCR beta sequences from 150 million to 200 million T cells. Roughly 300 gigabases of sequencing data and tens of millions of unique TCR sequences made up an early release that covered roughly 670 HLA-typed donors. Of the roughly 400 genotyped donors, more than 75% were placed in the genetic ancestry cluster associated with self-reported Caucasian donors. The study aimed to test whether signatures of past pathogen exposure could be identified by cataloging public T cell receptors. Using immunosequencing, the study profiled T cell repertoires from 550 to 750 subjects and related those repertoires to cytomegalovirus serostatus. Along with the approximately 620-subject first cohort, a separate validation cohort of over a hundred different subjects was used. To predict cytomegalovirus infection status, the study brought together high-throughput TCR immunosequencing, statistical association of individual TCRs with disease status, and machine learning. In a later analysis, previously published TCR beta repertoires from hundreds of donors were re-analyzed and high-resolution HLA genotyping was added so that TCR occurrence patterns could be studied. Rather than drawing on any new phenotypic data, the later analysis identified candidate immune exposures from TCR beta sequences and the way those sequences occurred across donors. To decide whether each TCR beta V gene segment behaved as functional or pseudogenic, an earlier analysis of some 600 of the donors relied on high-throughput TCR beta sequencing. Donor age, sex, ethnicity and CMV serostatus were collected together with the repertoire data. A later genetic analysis took genome-wide SNP genotypes for about 55% of the roughly 700 donors and used that subset as a discovery cohort. All discovery cohort repertoires had been generated using a single sequencing platform. Both class I and class II loci were covered by HLA typing, at four-digit resolution. Typing coverage varied by locus: about 620-630 donors for A, B, C, DRB1 and DQB1; more than 500 for DQA1; about 590 for DPA1; roughly 450 for DPB1. Four to six DR-DQ haplotypes were handled as single units for association and clustering, since linkage in the cohort was strong. Across about 370 genotyped donors of the cohort, an average of about 200,000 unique TCR beta nucleotide sequences per donor were sequenced, and roughly a sixth of those sequences were non-productive.

The V end gives up 3 bases and the J end 7 bases, leaving 1 base in the junction not matched to a gene. CDR1 SGHRS and CDR2 YFSETQ are derived from the germline V gene. Taken from cysteine to phenylalanine, the CDR3 has 12 residues. CDR3 DNA only is kept here, 36 bases in frame from base 1. The library was prepared using the immunoSEQ multiplex PCR assay. A mixture of 60 forward primers for TCR Vbeta segments and 13 reverse primers for TCR Jbeta segments was used in the multiplex PCR. The CDR3 region of rearranged TCR beta genes was amplified from genomic DNA with a multiplex PCR assay. Amplified TCR beta libraries were sequenced as 87-base-pair reads on the Illumina HiSeq System. In the paper's pipeline: In a later analysis, some 80 million unique TCR beta chains were counted across the roughly 670 repertoires, and roughly 11 million of these chains were shared by at least two donors. Raw reads were error-corrected and collapsed into unique sequences by a nearest-neighbor algorithm in which closely related sequences were merged to remove PCR and sequencing errors. CDR3 sequences were aligned to IMGT reference sequences to assign V, D and J gene segments. Each retained sequence needed at least a six-nucleotide match to both a V gene segment and a J gene segment. A rearrangement was called productive if the CDR3 had no stop codons and remained in frame with V and J, and every other rearrangement was called non-productive. CDR3 was defined according to IMGT convention as the region running from the second conserved V-encoded cysteine to the conserved J-encoded phenylalanine. In an earlier analysis of 500 to 650 of the donors, sequences lacking an unambiguous match to a single V gene segment were excluded. In an earlier analysis of several hundred of the donors, V segments were called functional above 56.7% productive rearrangements and were called segregating when the between-donor standard deviation exceeded 5%. A statistical classification framework was built to diagnose cytomegalovirus status from the catalog of TCR beta chain sequences. In a later analysis, TCR nucleotide sequences were compared against IMGT/GENE-DB human TR gene sequences so that V and J genes could be assigned. Using the TCRdist pipeline, a later analysis assigned CDR3 sequences along with most-parsimonious VDJ recombination scenarios. In a later analysis, each TCR beta chain was defined by its CDR3 amino acid sequence together with its V-gene family, and reads lacking a unique V-gene family were excluded. To address suspected cross-contamination and a sequencing artifact, a later analysis removed over 500 highly shared, low-generation-probability nucleotide sequences. In a later analysis, a clonal expansion index was calculated for each public chain from normalized within-repertoire ranks of inferred template counts. In a later analysis, generation probabilities were computed with a VDJ recombination model fitted to out-of-frame rearrangements, and the resulting probabilities were checked against IGoR. A later analysis scored TCR-TCR, TCR-HLA and TCR-CMV co-occurrence with hypergeometric tests, applying a repertoire-size bias correction to TCR pairs. In a later analysis, false discovery rates were estimated by permuting HLA or CMV assignments 20 times. In a later analysis, co-occurring TCRs were grouped with DBSCAN, and TCRdist sequence similarity was added when clustering was performed within HLA-allele-positive subsets. For co-occurrence clustering, repertoires with fewer than 30,000 or more than 120,000 public chains were excluded, along with four or five repertoires with anomalous nucleotide sharing. TCRdb stores this immuneACCESS table with in-frame sequences only. Part of the clones is absent; in the studies checked, under half of the shortfall reflects unresolved V genes, and no reason is known for the rest. V and J calls and clone size are given by that table; D and trimming were obtained from the DNA. The sample contains 90,000 to 130,000 clones, about four fifths of them found a single time. Jointly, the top ten make up around 2.9% of the sample.

The cohort consisted of hundreds of healthy bone marrow donors. Cohort members were all nominally healthy when sampled, although unrecorded immune exposures were likely present. The donor was CMV seropositive and was included in the group of 289 seropositive cohort members. Every donor gave a peripheral blood sample, and the peripheral blood mononuclear cells from that sample were used for TCR beta sequencing. Genomic DNA extraction from the blood cell samples was performed with the Qiagen DNeasy Blood Extraction Kit. About this clone: Its antigen is currently not known. No base-level quality is on record; no much larger clone is a single base apart.

Summary of the overall study and its limitations: A later analysis reported that several top co-occurrence clusters appeared linked to parvovirus B19, influenza, CMV and Epstein-Barr virus. Because counts were too low, fewer than 20 rarely observed V segments, including chromosome 9 orphons, were excluded from the earlier analysis of 587 of the donors. According to a later analysis, TCR association rates differed among HLA loci, with DRB1 alleles showing the most associated TCRs and HLA-C alleles showing the fewest. The classifier was reported to diagnose cytomegalovirus status with high specificity and sensitivity in both the original cohort and the validation cohort. In this cohort, only TCR beta chains were sequenced, and detectable features were limited by the absence of alpha or paired-chain data. According to a later analysis, most CMV-associated TCR beta chains appeared to be HLA-restricted, and the HLA associations seemed to be driven largely by CMV exposure. Most TCR sequences were seen in very few donors, while some public TCRs were found in many individuals. The only immune exposure information available for the cohort was CMV serostatus. Some IMGT-functional V segments, including TRBV6-2 and TRBV6-3, could not be distinguished by the 87-base-pair reads and were therefore excluded. V-gene and J-gene trimming of TCR beta chains was associated with a missense DCLRE1C variant in a later genetic analysis, and the association was replicated in an independent cohort. The presence/absence analyses assumed that sequencing depth was roughly uniform across donors, and that assumption may not be true. According to the authors, the approach could potentially be generalized to other disease states and immunological phenotypes. A further reported finding was that TCR beta sequences accurately predicted the HLA-A and HLA-B alleles for most subjects in the first cohort. At a false discovery rate of 0.05, a later analysis linked 15,000 to 20,000 TCR beta sequences to specific HLA alleles. Because HLA typing was unavailable for some donors at each locus, only the typed subset was used in association tests. Correlated functional status among segregating V segments might be attributable to linkage disequilibrium, but an unknown experimental factor could not be ruled out. In vitro tests confirmed that three of the cytomegalovirus-associated TCR beta chains recognize cytomegalovirus antigens. When HLA alleles, especially DR and DQ, strongly co-occurred, attributing TCR associations to individual alleles was difficult. An earlier analysis of approximately 590 of the donors showed that most TCR beta V segments appeared in productive rearrangements either about 90% or about 30% of the time, which broadly matched IMGT annotations. A later analysis found that HLA-associated TCR beta chains were more clonally expanded and had lower generation probabilities than equally common non-associated chains. A cluster of highly shared sequence variants was judged likely to represent a technical artifact of the sequencing pipeline. In the study, some 180 TCR beta chains were listed as associated with cytomegalovirus. A later genetic analysis reported fewer N-insertions in productive TCRs among donors in an Asian-associated ancestry cluster than the roughly 700-donor mean.

The sample was PBMCs. The chain is made from TRBV5-1 and TRBJ2-1; TRBD1 agrees with 7 junctional bases. This TCR came from a woman aged 55-70 years in good health and CMV-seropositive. The CDR3: CASSWTGNEQFF. The DNA is TGCGCCAGCAGCTGGACAGGAAATGAGCAGTTCTTC.